What follows is one TCR beta chain and its context. Its antigen is still unknown. Investigators reverse transcribed all isolated RNA, so they sequenced expressed TCRB transcripts. The study sequenced naive, central memory and regulatory T cell samples to an average of about 3.8 million reads. Here immunoSEQ multiplex PCR was the method, and the copy in TCRdb shows in-frame clones only, minus some. The profile shows about 390,000 clones, 8.5% to 10% of them singletons. The length of the CDR3 is 15 residues. The junction had 6 bases not matched to a gene; V was cut back by 6 bases and J by 0 bases. Germline CDR1 is MDHEN and CDR2 is SYDVKM. The data belong to a study of beta chain features in type 1 diabetes. General study points: It was among patients, rather than healthy donors, that naive, central memory and Treg TCRB repertoires appeared more similar. All four CD4+ subsets from Type 1 diabetes patients carried moderately but significantly shorter TCRB CDR3s.

Source material: central memory CD4+ T cells from blood. This chain joins TRBV28 and TRBJ2-3, with 7 bases matching TRBD1. This clonotype was obtained from a man aged 30-40 years with type 1 diabetes. The chain's CDR3 is CASSQTGVSTDTQYF. The CDR3 bases are TGTGCCAGCAGCCAAACAGGGGTTAGCACAGATACGCAGTATTTT.